The rows below give T cell receptor beta chains drawn from one sample of a study of CD8 T cells in Susac syndrome. TCRdb itself ran the immunoSEQ multiplex PCR reads through MiXCR, one entry per CDR3 protein. The data hold 200,000 to 250,000 distinct CDR3 sequences, with around nine tenths observed a single time. The specimen was CD8+ T cells from PBMCs. Receptor source: a human donor with multiple sclerosis. CDR3s include the opening cysteine and the closing phenylalanine or tryptophan. The order of the fields is J gene, D gene, clone size, V gene, CDR3 protein, CDR3 DNA. D genes are given only for firm matches. Clone size is not always given. Where it is, it says once, few, many or a class for expanded clones.

j_call: TRBJ2-7
d_call: -
clone_size: -
v_call: TRBV28
cdr3_aa: CASRESGTGWHEQYF
cdr3_nt: TGTGCCAGCAGGGAAAGCGGGACAGGTTGGCACGAGCAGTACTTC

j_call: TRBJ2-1
d_call: TRBD1
clone_size: -
v_call: TRBV7-3
cdr3_aa: CASSPGTGGSEQFF
cdr3_nt: TGTGCCAGCAGCCCCGGGACAGGGGGCAGTGAGCAGTTCTTC

j_call: TRBJ1-4
d_call: -
clone_size: -
v_call: TRBV29-1
cdr3_aa: CSAADSLEEKLFF
cdr3_nt: TGCAGCGCCGCGGACAGCCTGGAGGAAAAACTGTTTTTT

j_call: TRBJ2-1
d_call: -
clone_size: once
v_call: TRBV12-3/TRBV12-4
cdr3_aa: CASDGDGGYNEQFF
cdr3_nt: TGTGCCAGTGACGGAGATGGGGGTTACAATGAGCAGTTCTTC

j_call: TRBJ1-5
d_call: -
clone_size: -
v_call: TRBV9
cdr3_aa: CASSVDGYSNQPQHF
cdr3_nt: TGTGCCAGCAGCGTAGACGGATATAGCAATCAGCCCCAGCATTTT

j_call: TRBJ2-7
d_call: -
clone_size: -
v_call: TRBV12-3/TRBV12-4
cdr3_aa: CASSFRDVSYEQYF
cdr3_nt: TGTGCCAGCAGTTTTAGGGACGTTTCCTACGAGCAGTACTTC

j_call: TRBJ2-1
d_call: TRBD2
clone_size: -
v_call: TRBV27
cdr3_aa: CASSLSGRGARKNEQFF
cdr3_nt: TGTGCCAGCAGTTTATCGGGGCGGGGGGCGAGAAAGAATGAGCAGTTCTTC

j_call: TRBJ1-2
d_call: TRBD1
clone_size: -
v_call: TRBV25-1
cdr3_aa: CASSEWGTGPYGYTF
cdr3_nt: TGTGCCAGCAGTGAATGGGGGACAGGCCCCTATGGCTACACCTTC

j_call: TRBJ2-2
d_call: TRBD1
clone_size: -
v_call: TRBV12-3/TRBV12-4
cdr3_aa: CASSSPTGGRTGELFF
cdr3_nt: TGTGCCAGCAGTTCCCCGACAGGGGGCCGCACCGGGGAGCTGTTTTTT

j_call: TRBJ1-6
d_call: TRBD1
clone_size: -
v_call: TRBV30
cdr3_aa: CAAPGTGFSPLHF
cdr3_nt: TGTGCCGCTCCCGGGACAGGATTTTCACCCCTCCACTTT

j_call: TRBJ1-1
d_call: -
clone_size: -
v_call: TRBV7-9
cdr3_aa: CASTRVGTGNTDAFF
cdr3_nt: TGTGCCAGCACCAGGGTCGGGACTGGGAACACTGATGCTTTCTTT

j_call: TRBJ1-2
d_call: TRBD1
clone_size: -
v_call: TRBV4-2
cdr3_aa: CASSQDPGGRGYTF
cdr3_nt: TGTGCCAGCAGCCAAGATCCAGGGGGTCGGGGCTACACCTTC

j_call: TRBJ1-2
d_call: -
clone_size: -
v_call: TRBV3-1
cdr3_aa: CASSQEARGYGYTF
cdr3_nt: TGTGCCAGCAGCCAAGAGGCCAGGGGCTATGGCTACACCTTC

j_call: TRBJ2-5
d_call: TRBD2
clone_size: -
v_call: TRBV13
cdr3_aa: CASSSLTSGTGETQYF
cdr3_nt: TGTGCCAGCAGTTCGTTGACTAGCGGGACCGGTGAGACCCAGTACTTC

j_call: TRBJ2-1
d_call: -
clone_size: -
v_call: TRBV5-1
cdr3_aa: CASSLDSYSFYNEQFF
cdr3_nt: TGCGCCAGCAGCTTGGACTCCTACTCCTTCTACAATGAGCAGTTCTTC

j_call: TRBJ1-6
d_call: -
clone_size: -
v_call: TRBV18
cdr3_aa: CASSSSEGDVNSPLHF
cdr3_nt: TGTGCCAGCTCCTCCAGCGAGGGGGATGTTAATTCACCCCTCCACTTT

j_call: TRBJ2-3
d_call: -
clone_size: few
v_call: TRBV7-9
cdr3_aa: CASSPGPRDTQYF
cdr3_nt: TGTGCCAGCAGCCCGGGGCCGCGGGATACGCAGTATTTT

j_call: TRBJ2-5
d_call: TRBD2
clone_size: -
v_call: TRBV6-2/TRBV6-3
cdr3_aa: CASSYSGTSQETQYF
cdr3_nt: TGTGCCAGCAGTTACAGCGGGACCTCTCAAGAGACCCAGTACTTC

j_call: TRBJ2-7
d_call: TRBD2
clone_size: -
v_call: TRBV5-6
cdr3_aa: CASSAGLAGAYEQYF
cdr3_nt: TGTGCCAGCAGTGCGGGACTAGCGGGAGCTTACGAGCAGTACTTC

j_call: TRBJ1-4
d_call: -
clone_size: -
v_call: TRBV3-1
cdr3_aa: CASSDPWGTNEKLFF
cdr3_nt: TGTGCCAGCAGCGACCCCTGGGGGACTAATGAAAAACTGTTTTTT

j_call: TRBJ2-7
d_call: TRBD1
clone_size: few
v_call: TRBV30
cdr3_aa: CAWTFPLGTGHYEQYF
cdr3_nt: TGTGCCTGGACTTTCCCACTGGGGACAGGACACTACGAGCAGTACTTC

j_call: TRBJ2-1
d_call: -
clone_size: -
v_call: TRBV6-2/TRBV6-3
cdr3_aa: CASYNPPASRHEQFF
cdr3_nt: TGTGCCAGCTATAACCCGCCGGCTAGCCGCCATGAGCAGTTCTTC

j_call: TRBJ2-2
d_call: TRBD2
clone_size: -
v_call: TRBV6-2/TRBV6-3
cdr3_aa: CASSQLAGVGTGELFF
cdr3_nt: TGTGCCAGCAGTCAGTTAGCGGGAGTAGGAACCGGGGAGCTGTTTTTT

j_call: TRBJ2-3
d_call: -
clone_size: -
v_call: TRBV7-9
cdr3_aa: CASSSELGADTQYF
cdr3_nt: TGTGCCAGCAGCTCAGAGTTGGGGGCAGATACGCAGTATTTT

j_call: TRBJ1-1
d_call: -
clone_size: -
v_call: TRBV7-2
cdr3_aa: CASSLGGSGEAFF
cdr3_nt: TGTGCCAGCAGCTTAGGAGGATCGGGGGAAGCTTTCTTT

j_call: TRBJ2-7
d_call: -
clone_size: -
v_call: TRBV15
cdr3_aa: CATSREVAGLGYEQYF
cdr3_nt: TGTGCCACCAGCAGAGAAGTCGCGGGTTTGGGCTACGAGCAGTACTTC

j_call: TRBJ1-1
d_call: -
clone_size: few
v_call: TRBV5-4
cdr3_aa: CASSLILGNTEAFF
cdr3_nt: TGTGCCAGCAGCTTGATTCTGGGGAACACTGAAGCTTTCTTT

j_call: TRBJ2-1
d_call: TRBD2
clone_size: -
v_call: TRBV12-3/TRBV12-4
cdr3_aa: CASSFQPLSGRESYNEQFF
cdr3_nt: TGTGCCAGCAGTTTTCAGCCGCTTAGCGGGAGAGAATCCTACAATGAGCAGTTCTTC

j_call: TRBJ2-7
d_call: -
clone_size: -
v_call: TRBV13
cdr3_aa: CASSGGTPGPYEQYF
cdr3_nt: TGTGCCAGCAGCGGCGGGACCCCGGGGCCCTACGAGCAGTACTTC

j_call: TRBJ2-5
d_call: -
clone_size: -
v_call: TRBV7-3
cdr3_aa: CASSLTQGETQYF
cdr3_nt: TGTGCCAGCAGCTTAACACAGGGCGAGACCCAGTACTTC

j_call: TRBJ2-7
d_call: TRBD2
clone_size: -
v_call: TRBV7-9
cdr3_aa: CASSYGGYSYEQYF
cdr3_nt: TGTGCCAGCAGCTACGGGGGGTACTCCTACGAGCAGTACTTC

j_call: TRBJ1-2
d_call: -
clone_size: -
v_call: TRBV2
cdr3_aa: CASSEEDAPVDGYTF
cdr3_nt: TGTGCCAGCAGTGAAGAAGACGCTCCTGTTGATGGCTACACCTTC

j_call: TRBJ1-6
d_call: -
clone_size: -
v_call: TRBV7-9
cdr3_aa: CASSSSDGSALHF
cdr3_nt: TGTGCCAGCAGCTCCTCCGACGGCTCGGCCCTCCACTTT

j_call: TRBJ2-7
d_call: -
clone_size: -
v_call: TRBV20-1
cdr3_aa: CSAPLSTLRSSYEQYF
cdr3_nt: TGCAGTGCCCCCTTAAGCACCCTAAGGAGCTCCTACGAGCAGTACTTC

j_call: TRBJ1-5
d_call: TRBD1
clone_size: -
v_call: TRBV5-4
cdr3_aa: CASSFGGDSNQPQHF
cdr3_nt: TGTGCCAGCAGCTTCGGAGGGGACAGTAATCAGCCCCAGCATTTT

j_call: TRBJ1-1
d_call: -
clone_size: -
v_call: TRBV30
cdr3_aa: CAWGVKNTEAFF
cdr3_nt: TGTGCCTGGGGGGTCAAGAACACTGAAGCTTTCTTT

j_call: TRBJ2-1
d_call: -
clone_size: few
v_call: TRBV5-6
cdr3_aa: CASSLPGGGPFNEQFF
cdr3_nt: TGTGCCAGCAGCTTGCCCGGCGGGGGCCCGTTCAATGAGCAGTTCTTC

j_call: TRBJ2-1
d_call: -
clone_size: -
v_call: TRBV28
cdr3_aa: CATSTGSSYNEQFF
cdr3_nt: TGTGCCACTAGTACGGGGAGCTCCTACAATGAGCAGTTCTTC

j_call: TRBJ2-5
d_call: -
clone_size: -
v_call: TRBV7-9
cdr3_aa: CASSFAWSRGQYF
cdr3_nt: TGTGCCAGCAGCTTCGCTTGGTCAAGGGGCCAGTACTTC

j_call: TRBJ2-1
d_call: -
clone_size: -
v_call: TRBV29-1
cdr3_aa: CSVGAGADEQFF
cdr3_nt: TGCAGCGTTGGGGCGGGGGCCGATGAGCAGTTCTTC

j_call: TRBJ2-7
d_call: -
clone_size: once
v_call: TRBV30
cdr3_aa: CAWNRDLAYEQYF
cdr3_nt: TGTGCCTGGAACCGGGACCTTGCCTACGAGCAGTACTTC